This is a list of T cell receptor beta chains from one sample in a study of sequential checkpoint blockade in melanoma. Assay used: immunoSEQ multiplex PCR; TCRdb lists only in-frame clones, some missing. The sample has around 690 clones; 20% to 25% are singletons. The sequencing here drew on tumor tissue (inferred from file names), taken from a patient given nivolumab and ipilimumab in sequence. The receptors come from a human donor with melanoma. The CDR3 runs from the conserved cysteine through the conserved F or W. The order of the fields is V gene, clone size, J gene, D gene, CDR3 protein, CDR3 DNA. A D gene is named only where the DNA matches it firmly. Expanded clones are given a class, and other clones once, few, many or no size at all.

V: TRBV11-3
size: medium-sized
J: TRBJ2-3
D: -
CDR3: CASSFWSSSDTQYF
DNA: TGTGCCAGCAGCTTCTGGTCTTCATCAGATACGCAGTATTTT

V: TRBV11-3
size: medium-sized
J: TRBJ2-5
D: TRBD2
CDR3: CASSPSGGAEETQYF
DNA: TGTGCCAGCAGCCCTAGCGGGGGGGCCGAAGAGACCCAGTACTTC

V: TRBV5-1
size: -
J: TRBJ2-7
D: -
CDR3: CASSPARTDRRYEQYF
DNA: TGCGCCAGCAGCCCCGCCCGGACGGACCGCCGTTACGAGCAGTACTTC

V: TRBV5-1
size: -
J: TRBJ2-3
D: TRBD2
CDR3: CASRPLLAGGSTDTQYF
DNA: TGCGCCAGCAGACCTCTACTAGCGGGGGGCAGCACAGATACGCAGTATTTT

V: TRBV19
size: large
J: TRBJ1-1
D: -
CDR3: CASSMWDGAPQEAFF
DNA: TGTGCCAGTAGTATGTGGGACGGGGCTCCTCAAGAAGCTTTCTTT

V: TRBV18
size: -
J: TRBJ2-2
D: TRBD1
CDR3: CASSPRTGAMNTGELFF
DNA: TGTGCCAGCTCACCTCGGACAGGGGCGATGAACACCGGGGAGCTGTTTTTT

V: TRBV14
size: -
J: TRBJ1-2
D: TRBD1
CDR3: CASSPQGIKSYTF
DNA: TGTGCCAGCAGCCCACAGGGGATTAAAAGCTACACCTTC

V: TRBV15
size: few
J: TRBJ2-2
D: TRBD1
CDR3: CATSRTQGAIGDTGELFF
DNA: TGTGCCACCAGCAGGACCCAGGGGGCGATTGGGGACACCGGGGAGCTGTTTTTT

V: TRBV10-2
size: -
J: TRBJ2-1
D: TRBD1
CDR3: CASSYTGVNNEQFF
DNA: TGCGCCAGCAGTTATACAGGGGTAAACAATGAGCAGTTCTTC

V: TRBV6-8
size: few
J: TRBJ2-7
D: -
CDR3: CASSEIDSYEEQYF
DNA: TGTGCCAGCAGTGAGATAGACAGTTACGAGGAGCAGTACTTC

V: TRBV11-3
size: medium-sized
J: TRBJ1-5
D: -
CDR3: CASSDLLTYQPQHF
DNA: TGTGCCAGCAGCGACCTTCTGACCTATCAGCCCCAGCATTTT

V: TRBV11-3
size: large
J: TRBJ1-1
D: -
CDR3: CASSPRPVLWDTEAFF
DNA: TGTGCCAGCAGCCCCCGCCCGGTCCTTTGGGACACTGAAGCTTTCTTT

V: TRBV28
size: hyperexpanded
J: TRBJ1-4
D: -
CDR3: CASSLVGEKLFF
DNA: TGTGCCAGCAGTTTAGTCGGTGAAAAACTGTTTTTT

V: TRBV16
size: -
J: TRBJ1-2
D: -
CDR3: CASSQSRENYGYTF
DNA: TGTGCCAGCAGCCAATCTAGAGAAAACTATGGCTACACCTTC

V: TRBV9
size: medium-sized
J: TRBJ2-7
D: TRBD1
CDR3: CASTSGGAEQYF
DNA: TGTGCCAGCACATCAGGGGGCGCTGAGCAGTACTTC

V: TRBV9
size: few
J: TRBJ2-1
D: -
CDR3: CASSASGSNEQFF
DNA: TGTGCCAGCAGCGCCTCGGGAAGCAATGAGCAGTTCTTC

V: TRBV6-8
size: -
J: TRBJ2-1
D: TRBD1
CDR3: CASSYPRTGSYEQFF
DNA: TGTGCCAGCAGTTACCCAAGGACAGGGAGCTATGAGCAGTTCTTC

V: TRBV28
size: -
J: TRBJ1-3
D: -
CDR3: CASRPVVSGNTIYF
DNA: TGTGCCAGCCGGCCTGTTGTCTCTGGAAACACCATATATTTT

V: TRBV4-1
size: large
J: TRBJ1-2
D: -
CDR3: CASSYLPRVLLLLATTNYGYTF
DNA: TGCGCCAGCAGCTATCTACCTAGGGTACTCCTACTCCTCGCCACCACTAACTATGGCTACACCTTC

V: TRBV11-3
size: medium-sized
J: TRBJ2-2
D: TRBD1
CDR3: CASSFTGTANTGELFF
DNA: TGTGCCAGCAGCTTCACCGGGACAGCGAACACCGGGGAGCTGTTTTTT

V: TRBV19
size: -
J: TRBJ1-1
D: -
CDR3: CASSAAGWADPEAFF
DNA: TGTGCCAGTAGTGCCGCGGGGTGGGCCGACCCTGAAGCTTTCTTT

V: TRBV19
size: -
J: TRBJ1-2
D: -
CDR3: CASSMGSFYGYTF
DNA: TGTGCCAGTAGTATGGGCAGCTTCTATGGCTACACCTTC

V: TRBV29-1
size: -
J: TRBJ2-1
D: -
CDR3: CSVGARGGLLNQQFF
DNA: TGCAGCGTTGGGGCCAGAGGGGGATTACTCAATCAGCAGTTCTTC

V: TRBV12-5
size: -
J: TRBJ2-1
D: -
CDR3: CASVGGQAYNEQFF
DNA: TGTGCTAGTGTGGGGGGGCAGGCTTACAATGAGCAGTTCTTC

V: TRBV6-8
size: -
J: TRBJ2-1
D: TRBD2
CDR3: CASSTAGANYNEQFF
DNA: TGTGCCAGCAGTACAGCGGGGGCTAATTACAATGAGCAGTTCTTC

V: TRBV6-8
size: few
J: TRBJ2-3
D: TRBD2
CDR3: CASSTSGVLADTQYF
DNA: TGTGCCAGCAGCACTAGCGGGGTCTTAGCAGATACGCAGTATTTT

V: TRBV18
size: -
J: TRBJ1-5
D: -
CDR3: CASSPVGGGGNQPQHF
DNA: TGTGCCAGCTCACCGGTCGGGGGTGGTGGGAATCAGCCCCAGCATTTT

V: TRBV9
size: large
J: TRBJ2-2
D: TRBD1
CDR3: CASSARPRQGANTGELFF
DNA: TGTGCCAGCAGCGCACGCCCGAGACAGGGGGCGAACACCGGGGAGCTGTTTTTT

V: TRBV28
size: few
J: TRBJ1-4
D: -
CDR3: CASSLSGRSNEKLFF
DNA: TGTGCCAGCAGTTTGTCAGGGCGGTCTAATGAAAAACTGTTTTTT

V: TRBV14
size: -
J: TRBJ1-2
D: -
CDR3: CASSQARSGINGYTF
DNA: TGTGCCAGCAGCCAAGCACGATCGGGGATTAATGGCTACACCTTC

V: TRBV19
size: -
J: TRBJ2-5
D: TRBD1
CDR3: CASSIQRTGSETQYF
DNA: TGTGCCAGTAGTATCCAGCGGACAGGGAGCGAGACCCAGTACTTC

V: TRBV5-1
size: once
J: TRBJ1-6
D: -
CDR3: CASSSEGSNSPLHF
DNA: TGCGCCAGCAGCTCTGAGGGTAGTAATTCACCCCTCCACTTT

V: TRBV6-8
size: -
J: TRBJ1-2
D: TRBD1
CDR3: CASSRTSGGLNYGYTF
DNA: TGTGCCAGCAGCCGCACTTCAGGGGGCCTTAACTATGGCTACACCTTC

V: TRBV11-3
size: medium-sized
J: TRBJ2-1
D: -
CDR3: CASSVDPESSYNEQFF
DNA: TGTGCCAGCAGCGTGGACCCAGAGAGCTCCTACAATGAGCAGTTCTTC

V: TRBV11-3
size: hyperexpanded
J: TRBJ2-5
D: -
CDR3: CASSLELSMAETQYF
DNA: TGTGCCAGCAGCTTAGAACTCTCGATGGCGGAGACCCAGTACTTC

V: TRBV18
size: -
J: TRBJ1-6
D: -
CDR3: CASSPGTAPNSPLHF
DNA: TGTGCCAGCTCACCGGGTACGGCTCCTAATTCACCCCTCCACTTT

V: TRBV11-3
size: medium-sized
J: TRBJ1-3
D: -
CDR3: CASSLGAGPGNTIYF
DNA: TGTGCCAGCAGCTTGGGCGCGGGTCCTGGAAACACCATATATTTT

V: TRBV11-3
size: medium-sized
J: TRBJ1-2
D: -
CDR3: CASSLRTDNYGYTF
DNA: TGTGCCAGCAGCTTACGGACGGACAACTATGGCTACACCTTC

V: TRBV19
size: -
J: TRBJ1-5
D: -
CDR3: CASTFDSLNQPQHF
DNA: TGTGCCAGTACCTTTGACAGCCTCAATCAGCCCCAGCATTTT

V: TRBV11-3
size: medium-sized
J: TRBJ2-1
D: -
CDR3: CASSARWGADYNEQFF
DNA: TGTGCCAGCAGCGCGCGTTGGGGGGCGGATTACAATGAGCAGTTCTTC

V: TRBV11-3
size: medium-sized
J: TRBJ2-1
D: TRBD1
CDR3: CASSSGQGAVIYNEQFF
DNA: TGTGCCAGCAGCTCGGGACAGGGGGCCGTTATCTACAATGAGCAGTTCTTC

V: TRBV6-8
size: few
J: TRBJ1-1
D: -
CDR3: CASSRQGNAGTEAFF
DNA: TGTGCCAGCAGCCGCCAGGGTAACGCGGGTACTGAAGCTTTCTTT

V: TRBV23-1
size: medium-sized
J: TRBJ2-7
D: TRBD1
CDR3: CASSPQGAYEQYF
DNA: TGCGCCAGCAGCCCTCAGGGGGCTTACGAGCAGTACTTC

V: TRBV9
size: few
J: TRBJ2-3
D: -
CDR3: CASNVNPDTQYF
DNA: TGTGCCAGCAATGTTAACCCAGATACGCAGTATTTT

V: TRBV6-8
size: -
J: TRBJ1-1
D: -
CDR3: CASSYTNTEAFF
DNA: TGTGCCAGCAGTTATACGAACACTGAAGCTTTCTTT

V: TRBV6-1
size: few
J: TRBJ1-2
D: TRBD1
CDR3: CASSEDGTGRHGYTF
DNA: TGTGCCAGCAGTGAAGATGGGACAGGGCGGCATGGCTACACCTTC

V: TRBV5-1
size: -
J: TRBJ2-7
D: -
CDR3: CASSLELANPTYEQYF
DNA: TGCGCCAGCAGCTTGGAATTGGCGAATCCGACCTACGAGCAGTACTTC

V: TRBV25-1
size: few
J: TRBJ1-2
D: -
CDR3: CASSDPSGQTTNYGYTF
DNA: TGTGCCAGCAGTGACCCCTCAGGACAGACCACTAACTATGGCTACACCTTC

V: TRBV19
size: few
J: TRBJ2-7
D: -
CDR3: CASSMGLSYEQYF
DNA: TGTGCCAGTAGTATGGGACTGTCTTACGAGCAGTACTTC

V: TRBV6-8
size: -
J: TRBJ2-7
D: TRBD1
CDR3: CASRDRVGSYEQYF
DNA: TGTGCCAGCAGGGACAGGGTGGGATCGTACGAGCAGTACTTC

V: TRBV29-1
size: -
J: TRBJ1-2
D: -
CDR3: CSVGEGSPEEYGYTF
DNA: TGCAGCGTTGGAGAGGGGTCCCCTGAGGAGTATGGCTACACCTTC

V: TRBV11-3
size: medium-sized
J: TRBJ1-2
D: -
CDR3: CASSLLGPHAYGYTF
DNA: TGTGCCAGCAGCTTACTGGGCCCCCATGCCTATGGCTACACCTTC

V: TRBV11-3
size: medium-sized
J: TRBJ1-1
D: TRBD1
CDR3: CASSGRTGQNMNTEAFF
DNA: TGTGCCAGCAGCGGCCGGACAGGGCAGAACATGAACACTGAAGCTTTCTTT